This note documents a single T cell receptor (beta chain) sequence. The data were taken from a study of blood T cell repertoires in COVID-19. Across the study: Collection of acute and convalescent COVID-19 samples took place in the United States, Italy and Spain.

Germline assignment: CDR1 ENHRY and CDR2 SYGVKD. The CDR3 sequence is 13 residues long. Trimming took off 8 bases at V and 2 bases at J, with 13 bases between the two ends. The method was immunoSEQ multiplex PCR; TCRdb's version includes in-frame clones alone and lacks a portion of them. The profile shows under 45,000 clones, 70% to 80% of them singletons. The rearrangement links TRBV10-3 to TRBJ2-7; tentatively, D is TRBD2 (5 bases). This receptor was obtained from a man in his sixties with active COVID-19. The sequenced sample consisted of peripheral blood. CDR3 nucleotides: TGTGCCATCTGCCCCGAGGAGGCCTACGAGCAGTACTTC. Translation: CAICPEEAYEQYF.